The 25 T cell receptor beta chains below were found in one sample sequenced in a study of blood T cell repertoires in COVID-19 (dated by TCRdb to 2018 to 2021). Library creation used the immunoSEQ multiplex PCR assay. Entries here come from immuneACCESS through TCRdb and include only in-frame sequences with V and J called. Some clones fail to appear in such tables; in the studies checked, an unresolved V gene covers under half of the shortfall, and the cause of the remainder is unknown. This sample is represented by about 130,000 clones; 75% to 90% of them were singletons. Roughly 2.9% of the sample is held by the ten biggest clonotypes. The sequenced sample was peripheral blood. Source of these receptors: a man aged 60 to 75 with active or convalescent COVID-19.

The CDR3: CASSFSRGSSGANVLTF. The CDR3 DNA reads TGTGCCAGCTCCTTTAGTAGGGGAAGCTCTGGGGCCAACGTCCTGACTTTC. The chain joins TRBV18 to TRBJ2-6; a weak D match, TRBD1 (5 bases). Trimming removed 6 bases from V and 0 bases from J, with 15 bases in between. CDR1 KGHSH and CDR2 LQKENI come from the germline V gene. The CDR3 sequence is 17 residues long. Together with reference TRBV18 and TRBJ2-6, the CDR3 gives the full variable domain: NAGVMQNPRHLVRRRGQEARLRCSPMKGHSHVYWYRQLPEEGLKFMVYLQKENIIDESGMPKERFSAEFPKEGPSILRIQQVVRGDSAAYFCASSFSRGSSGANVLTFGAGSRLTVL.

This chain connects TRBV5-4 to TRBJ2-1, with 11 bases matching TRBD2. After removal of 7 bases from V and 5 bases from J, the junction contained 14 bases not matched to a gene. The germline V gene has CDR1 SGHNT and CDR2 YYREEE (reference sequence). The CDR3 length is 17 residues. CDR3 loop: CASAPTSGMTRDNEQFF. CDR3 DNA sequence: TGTGCCAGCGCCCCGACTAGCGGGATGACTAGGGACAATGAGCAGTTCTTC.

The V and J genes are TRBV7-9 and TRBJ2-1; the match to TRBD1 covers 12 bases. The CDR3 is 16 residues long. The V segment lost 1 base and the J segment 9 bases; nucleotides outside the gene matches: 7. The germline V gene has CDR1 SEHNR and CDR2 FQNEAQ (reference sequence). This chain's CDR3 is CASSLGGQGAYSEQFF. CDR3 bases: TGTGCCAGCAGCTTAGGGGGACAGGGGGCGTATAGTGAGCAGTTCTTC.

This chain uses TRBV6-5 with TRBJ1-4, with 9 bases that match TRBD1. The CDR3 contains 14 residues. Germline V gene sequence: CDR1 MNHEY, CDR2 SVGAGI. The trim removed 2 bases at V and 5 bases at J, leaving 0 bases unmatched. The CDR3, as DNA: TGTGCCAGCAGTTACGGGACAGGGAATGAAAAACTGTTTTTT. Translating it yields CASSYGTGNEKLFF.

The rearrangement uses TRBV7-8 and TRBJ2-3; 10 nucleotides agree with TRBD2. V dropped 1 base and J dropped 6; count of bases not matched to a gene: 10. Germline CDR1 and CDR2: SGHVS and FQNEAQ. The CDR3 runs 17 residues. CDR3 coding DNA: TGTGCCAGCAGCTTAGGCTCGCTAGCGGGAGTGGGGGATACGCAGTATTTT. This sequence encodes CASSLGSLAGVGDTQYF.

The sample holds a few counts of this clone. CDR3 region: CASGSDRQETQYF. The CDR3 region has the DNA TGTGCTAGTGGGTCGGACAGGCAAGAGACCCAGTACTTC. The V call is TRBV12-5, the J call TRBJ2-5; TRBD1 aligns across 7 bases. CDR3 length: 13 residues. The trim removed 6 bases at V and 2 bases at J, leaving 3 bases unmatched. Per germline, CDR1 LGHNT and CDR2 FRNRAP.

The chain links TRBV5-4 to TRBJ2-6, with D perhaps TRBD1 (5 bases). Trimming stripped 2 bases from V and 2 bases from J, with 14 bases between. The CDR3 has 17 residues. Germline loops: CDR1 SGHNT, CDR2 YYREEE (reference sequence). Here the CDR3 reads CASSLQGELPGANVLTF. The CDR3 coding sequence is TGTGCCAGCAGCTTACAAGGGGAATTACCTGGGGCCAACGTCCTGACTTTC. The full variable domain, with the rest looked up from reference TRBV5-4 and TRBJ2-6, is ETGVTQSPTHLIKTRGQQVTLRCSSQSGHNTVSWYQQALGQGPQFIFQYYREEENGRGNFPPRFSGLQFPNYSSELNVNALELDDSALYLCASSLQGELPGANVLTFGAGSRLTVL.

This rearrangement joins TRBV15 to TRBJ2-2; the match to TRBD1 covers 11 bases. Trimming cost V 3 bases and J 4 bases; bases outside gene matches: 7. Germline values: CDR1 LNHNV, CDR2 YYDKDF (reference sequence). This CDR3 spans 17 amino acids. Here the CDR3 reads CATSRPSGTGGTGELFF. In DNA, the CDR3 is TGTGCCACCAGCAGGCCCTCCGGGACAGGGGGCACCGGGGAGCTGTTTTTT.

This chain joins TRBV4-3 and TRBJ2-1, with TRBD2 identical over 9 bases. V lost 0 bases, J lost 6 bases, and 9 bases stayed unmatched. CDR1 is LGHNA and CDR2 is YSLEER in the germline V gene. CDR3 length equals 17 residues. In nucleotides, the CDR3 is TGCGCCAGCAGCCAAGATCAGCGGAATAGCGGGAGCAATGAGCAGTTCTTC. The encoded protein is CASSQDQRNSGSNEQFF.

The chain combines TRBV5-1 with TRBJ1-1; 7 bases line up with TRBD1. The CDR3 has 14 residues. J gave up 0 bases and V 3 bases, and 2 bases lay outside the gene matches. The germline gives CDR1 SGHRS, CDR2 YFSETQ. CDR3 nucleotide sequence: TGCGCCAGCAGCTCGGGACAGATGAACACTGAAGCTTTCTTT. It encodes CASSSGQMNTEAFF.

The CDR3 here is CASSRDRGNIQYF. The CDR3 nucleotides are TGTGCCAGCAGTCGGGACAGGGGCAACATTCAGTACTTC. The chain carries TRBV7-2 and TRBJ2-4; 10 nucleotides align to TRBD1. V lost 6 bases, J lost 7 bases, and 3 bases stayed unmatched. Germline V gives CDR1 SGHTA, CDR2 FQGNSA. The CDR3 covers 13 residues.

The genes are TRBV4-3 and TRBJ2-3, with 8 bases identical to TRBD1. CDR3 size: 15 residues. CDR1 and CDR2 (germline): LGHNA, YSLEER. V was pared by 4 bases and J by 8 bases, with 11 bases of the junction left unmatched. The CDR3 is CASSRDLGQGGTQYF. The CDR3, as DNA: TGCGCCAGCAGCCGAGACTTAGGACAGGGCGGTACGCAGTATTTT.

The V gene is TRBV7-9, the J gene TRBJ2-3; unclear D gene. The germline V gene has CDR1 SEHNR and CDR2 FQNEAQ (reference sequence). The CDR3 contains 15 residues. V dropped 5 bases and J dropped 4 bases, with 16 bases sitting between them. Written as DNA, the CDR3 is TGTGCCAGCAGCACCGCTTCAGAAATGGCAGATACGCAGTATTTT. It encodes CASSTASEMADTQYF.

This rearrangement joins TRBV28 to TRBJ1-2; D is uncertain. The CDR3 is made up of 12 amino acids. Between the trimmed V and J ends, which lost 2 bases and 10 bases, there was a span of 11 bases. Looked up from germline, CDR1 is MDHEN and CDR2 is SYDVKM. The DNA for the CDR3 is TGTGCCAGCAGTTTACGGAGCAGTCCCTACACCTTC. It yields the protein CASSLRSSPYTF.

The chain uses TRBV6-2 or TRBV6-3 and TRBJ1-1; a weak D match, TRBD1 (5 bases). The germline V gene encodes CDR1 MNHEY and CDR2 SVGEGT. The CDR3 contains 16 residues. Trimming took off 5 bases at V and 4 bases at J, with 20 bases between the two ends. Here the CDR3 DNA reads TGTGCCAGCAGTCCGGCGGACATTGGGGCCTTCACTGAAGCTTTCTTT. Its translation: CASSPADIGAFTEAFF.

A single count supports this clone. The DNA for the CDR3 is TGTGCCAGTAGCACCTCAGGGTATGGCTACACCTTC. This gives the protein CASSTSGYGYTF. The V gene is TRBV19, the J gene TRBJ1-2; a weak D match, TRBD1 (5 bases). CDR1 and CDR2 from the germline V gene are LNHDA and SQIVND (reference sequence). V lost 6 bases, J lost 5 bases, and 10 bases lay in between. The CDR3 consists of 12 residues.

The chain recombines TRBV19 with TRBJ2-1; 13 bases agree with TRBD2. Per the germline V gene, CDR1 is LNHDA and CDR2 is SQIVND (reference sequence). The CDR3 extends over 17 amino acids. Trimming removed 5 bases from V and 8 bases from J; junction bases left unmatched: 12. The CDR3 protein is CASSPRTSGSMIHEQFF. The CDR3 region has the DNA TGTGCCAGTAGTCCCCGGACTAGCGGGAGCATGATCCATGAGCAGTTCTTC.

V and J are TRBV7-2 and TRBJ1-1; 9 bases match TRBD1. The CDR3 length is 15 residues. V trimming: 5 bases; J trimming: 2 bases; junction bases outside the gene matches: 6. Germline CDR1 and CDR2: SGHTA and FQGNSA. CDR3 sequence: CASSPGTGLNTEAFF. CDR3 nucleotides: TGTGCCAGCAGCCCTGGGACAGGGCTTAACACTGAAGCTTTCTTT.

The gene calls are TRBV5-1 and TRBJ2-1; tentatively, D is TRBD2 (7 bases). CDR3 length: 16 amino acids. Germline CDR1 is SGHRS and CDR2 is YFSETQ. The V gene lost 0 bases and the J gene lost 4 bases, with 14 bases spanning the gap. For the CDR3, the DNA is TGCGCCAGCAGCTTGGGGCTGCGGGGGCCTTACAATGAGCAGTTCTTC. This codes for CASSLGLRGPYNEQFF.

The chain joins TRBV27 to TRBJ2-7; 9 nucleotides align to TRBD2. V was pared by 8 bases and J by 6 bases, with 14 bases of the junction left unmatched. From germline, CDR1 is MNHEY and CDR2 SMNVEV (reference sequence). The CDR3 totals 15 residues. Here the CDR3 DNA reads TGTGCCAGCTACTCGGTTGGCGGGGGGGCAATCGAGCAGTACTTC. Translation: CASYSVGGGAIEQYF.

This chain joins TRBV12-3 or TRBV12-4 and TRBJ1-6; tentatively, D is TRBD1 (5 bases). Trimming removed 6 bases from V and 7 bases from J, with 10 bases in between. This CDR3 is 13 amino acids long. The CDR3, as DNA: TGTGCCAGCAGAGTACGGGGGAATTCACCCCTCCACTTT. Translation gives CASRVRGNSPLHF.

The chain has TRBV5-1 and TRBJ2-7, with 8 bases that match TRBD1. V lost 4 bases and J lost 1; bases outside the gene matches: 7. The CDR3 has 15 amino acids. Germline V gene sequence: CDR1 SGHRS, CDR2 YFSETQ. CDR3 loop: CASSTGTGGSYEQYF. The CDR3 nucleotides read TGCGCCAGCAGCACTGGGACAGGAGGTTCCTACGAGCAGTACTTC. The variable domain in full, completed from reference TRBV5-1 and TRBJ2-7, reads KAGVTQTPRYLIKTRGQQVTLSCSPISGHRSVSWYQQTPGQGLQFLFEYFSETQRNKGNFPGRFSGRQFSNSRSEMNVSTLELGDSALYLCASSTGTGGSYEQYFGPGTRLTVT.

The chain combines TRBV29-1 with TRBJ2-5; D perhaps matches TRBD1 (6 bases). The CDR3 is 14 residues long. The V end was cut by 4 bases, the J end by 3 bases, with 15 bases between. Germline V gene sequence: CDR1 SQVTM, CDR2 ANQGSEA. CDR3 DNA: TGCAGCGTTGTCTCACAGGGAAATGAAGAGACCCAGTACTTC. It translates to CSVVSQGNEETQYF. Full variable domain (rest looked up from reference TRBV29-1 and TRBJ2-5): SAVISQKPSRDICQRGTSLTIQCQVDSQVTMMFWYRQQPGQSLTLIATANQGSEATYESGFVIDKFPISRPNLTFSTLTVSNMSPEDSSIYLCSVVSQGNEETQYFGPGTRLLVL.

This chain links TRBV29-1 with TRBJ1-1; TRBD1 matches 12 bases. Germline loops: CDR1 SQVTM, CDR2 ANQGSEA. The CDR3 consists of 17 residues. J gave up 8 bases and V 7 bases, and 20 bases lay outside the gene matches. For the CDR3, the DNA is TGCAGCGCCGCCGGGACAGGGGGCTCGATCGGTCTGAAGGAAGCTTTCTTT. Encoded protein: CSAAGTGGSIGLKEAFF.

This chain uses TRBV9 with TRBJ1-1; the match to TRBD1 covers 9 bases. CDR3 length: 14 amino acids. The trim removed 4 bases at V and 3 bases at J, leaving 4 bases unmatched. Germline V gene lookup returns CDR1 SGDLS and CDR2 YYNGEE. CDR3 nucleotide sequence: TGTGCCAGCAGCACACGGACAGGGGACACTGAAGCTTTCTTT. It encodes CASSTRTGDTEAFF.